This TCR beta chain was sequenced in a study of blood T cell repertoires in COVID-19. In the study overall: Sample material is recorded as cDNA or gDNA derived from T cells, B-cell-depleted T cells, or PBMCs.

The V gene's germline CDR1 is SGHDN and CDR2 FVKESK. The CDR3 runs to 13 residues. Trimming took 7 bases from V and 6 from J; bases not matched to a gene: 5. Authors' processing steps: The assay estimated nucleated cells by amplifying reference gene primers. Only in-frame clones appear in the TCRdb table, and some are missing; sequencing was by immunoSEQ multiplex PCR. That table supplies the V and J calls and clone size; D and trimming were determined from the DNA. This sample has about 240,000 clones, with approximately 82% found just once. The clonotype was recovered from a woman between 18 and 29 years old with acute or convalescent COVID-19. Sequenced sample: peripheral blood. This chain joins TRBV14 and TRBJ2-2; 7 bases align to TRBD1. The CDR3, as DNA: TGTGCCAGCACTCTCACAGGGGCCGGGGAGCTGTTTTTT. This translates into CASTLTGAGELFF.